The rows below give T cell receptor beta chains drawn from one sample of a study of radiation and T cells in renal cell carcinoma. Data came from immunoSEQ multiplex PCR; TCRdb stores just in-frame clones and leaves some out. The sample includes approximately 29,000 clones, 65% to 85% seen only once; the top ten take about 30%. Sequenced material: blood, taken from a patient whose treatment included radiotherapy and nephrectomy. All receptors come from a man in his 60s with renal cell carcinoma. CDR3s include the opening cysteine and the closing phenylalanine or tryptophan. The order of the fields is clone size, D gene, CDR3 length, J gene, V gene, CDR3 DNA, CDR3 protein. A D gene is named only where the DNA matches it firmly. The size of a clone is reported for some rows only, either as once, few or many, or as a class for expanded clones.

>.|TRBD2|20|TRBJ2-3|TRBV2
TGTGCCAGCAGTGAAGCGCTTTTGGGGACTAGCGGGAGGCCCACAGATACGCAGTATTTT
CASSEALLGTSGRPTDTQYF
>once|.|13|TRBJ1-2|TRBV10-3
TGTGCCATCACCCTAGGGGGGGGCTATGGCTACACCTTC
CAITLGGGYGYTF
>.|.|15|TRBJ1-1|TRBV2
TGTGCCAGCAGTGAGCGTGGGGGGCCGGGCACTGAAGCTTTCTTT
CASSERGGPGTEAFF
>.|TRBD2|15|TRBJ2-7|TRBV27
TGTGCCAGCAGTATCCGACTAGCGGGACTCTACGAGCAGTACTTC
CASSIRLAGLYEQYF
>.|.|13|TRBJ1-1|TRBV6-5
TGTGCCAGCAGTTTCGACAGGAACACTGAAGCTTTCTTT
CASSFDRNTEAFF
>few|.|13|TRBJ2-3|TRBV7-9
.
CASILGGTDTQYF
>.|.|15|TRBJ2-3|TRBV5-6
TGTGCCAGCAGCTCTAGACCGCGCGGGCCAGATACGCAGTATTTT
CASSSRPRGPDTQYF
>.|.|15|TRBJ1-1|TRBV6-5
TGTGCCAGCAGCGACAGTCCGGGAATGAACACTGAAGCTTTCTTT
CASSDSPGMNTEAFF
>.|TRBD1|15|TRBJ1-5|TRBV27
TGTGCCAGCAGGCCGCTGGACAGGGTGGGACAGCCCCAGCATTTT
CASRPLDRVGQPQHF
>.|TRBD2|16|TRBJ2-3|TRBV7-2
TGTGCCAGCAGCGTAGGGCAGCGGGGGAGCACAGATACGCAGTATTTT
CASSVGQRGSTDTQYF
>.|TRBD2|15|TRBJ2-1|TRBV9
TGTGCCAGCAGCTTAACTAGCGGGGGTTGGGATGAGCAGTTCTTC
CASSLTSGGWDEQFF
>few|.|13|TRBJ2-2|TRBV30
TGTGCCTGGAGTGAGGGGCCGGGCGGGGAGCTGTTTTTT
CAWSEGPGGELFF
>.|.|16|TRBJ2-6|TRBV4-1
TGCGCCAGCAGCCAAGTCCGAGGGAGGCTGGTGGACGTCCTGACTTTC
CASSQVRGRLVDVLTF
>.|.|16|TRBJ2-3|TRBV7-9
TGTGCCAGCAGCTCGCAGGGACTTGCTAGCACAGATACGCAGTATTTT
CASSSQGLASTDTQYF
>once|.|13|TRBJ2-2|TRBV27
TGTGCCAGCAGAGATGGGAACACCGGGGAGCTGTTTTTT
CASRDGNTGELFF
>.|.|13|TRBJ2-7|TRBV5-1
TGCGCCAGCAGCTTGGGTCACGGGTACGAGCAGTACTTC
CASSLGHGYEQYF
>once|.|15|TRBJ2-3|TRBV18
TGTGCCAGCTCACCAAGCGGGCTTAGCACAGATACGCAGTATTTT
CASSPSGLSTDTQYF
>.|.|12|TRBJ2-7|TRBV6-6
TGTGCCAGCGAGGGGAGAGGGAACGAGCAGTACTTC
CASEGRGNEQYF
>few|.|13|TRBJ1-1|TRBV18
TGTGCCAGCTCACCAGGGGGGAACACTGAAGCTTTCTTT
CASSPGGNTEAFF
>.|TRBD2|15|TRBJ2-2|TRBV10-3
TGTGCCATCAGTGATCTAGCGGGAGCCACCGGGGAGCTGTTTTTT
CAISDLAGATGELFF
>.|.|13|TRBJ1-1|TRBV6-1
TGTGCCAGCATTCGGACAGACAACACTGAAGCTTTCTTT
CASIRTDNTEAFF
>.|.|12|TRBJ1-2|TRBV30
TGTGCCTGTGCCGAGTGGAACTATGGCTACACCTTC
CACAEWNYGYTF
>.|TRBD1|15|TRBJ1-6|TRBV5-6
TGTGCCAGCAGCTTGGCCGGGACAGGGAATTCACCCCTCCACTTT
CASSLAGTGNSPLHF
>.|TRBD2|14|TRBJ2-3|TRBV29-1
TGCAGCGTCCCCGGGACTAGCGACACAGATACGCAGTATTTT
CSVPGTSDTDTQYF
>.|.|14|TRBJ2-5|TRBV7-2
TGTGCCAGCAGCTTTCTCGGGGGGCAGGAGACCCAGTACTTC
CASSFLGGQETQYF
>.|.|12|TRBJ1-3|TRBV6-6
TGTGCCAGCCGCGATACAGGAAACACCATATATTTT
CASRDTGNTIYF
>.|TRBD1|16|TRBJ1-2|TRBV5-8
TGTGCCAGCAGCCTAGGCCGGGACAGACCTAACTATGGCTACACCTTC
CASSLGRDRPNYGYTF
>.|TRBD1|15|TRBJ2-1|TRBV5-4
TGTGCCAGCAGCTTTTGGACAGGGGTGTTAAATGAGCAGTTCTTC
CASSFWTGVLNEQFF
>.|TRBD1|13|TRBJ1-1|TRBV19
TGTGCCAGTAGCGCGACAGGGCCCACTGAAGCTTTCTTT
CASSATGPTEAFF
>.|TRBD2|16|TRBJ2-3|TRBV25-1
TGTGCCAGCAGTGGACCGGGGACTAGCGGGGGGAGCTTGCAGTATTTT
CASSGPGTSGGSLQYF
>.|.|16|TRBJ2-2|TRBV19
TGTGCCAGTACTACCGACGCGGGCAGGGAGGCCGGGGAGCTGTTTTTT
CASTTDAGREAGELFF
>.|TRBD1|14|TRBJ1-2|TRBV5-8
TGTGCCAGCACTCGACAGGGGGCCTTGGATGGCTACACCTTC
CASTRQGALDGYTF
>.|TRBD1|16|TRBJ1-2|TRBV10-3
TGTGCCATCAGTGCGCCAAAGGGGGCAGGGGAGGGTGGCTACACCTTC
CAISAPKGAGEGGYTF
>.|.|13|TRBJ2-3|TRBV18
TGTGCCAGCTCACCAGGCCTCACAGATACGCAGTATTTT
CASSPGLTDTQYF
>.|.|15|TRBJ2-3|TRBV7-9
TGTGCCAGCAGCTTAGGAACAGGGAGCACAGATACGCAGTATTTT
CASSLGTGSTDTQYF
>once|.|16|TRBJ2-1|TRBV5-4
TGTGCCAGCAGCTTTGGGGGCACGCAGGTCTTCAATGAGCAGTTCTTC
CASSFGGTQVFNEQFF
>.|TRBD1|13|TRBJ1-1|TRBV10-3
TGTGCCATCACTCCGGACAGGGACACTGAAGCTTTCTTT
CAITPDRDTEAFF
>.|.|13|TRBJ1-4|TRBV27
TGTGCCAGCAGTACCAAAACAGGGCTAAAACTGTTTTTT
CASSTKTGLKLFF
>.|TRBD1|16|TRBJ1-3|TRBV9
TGTGCCAGCAGCGTTGAGACAGGGATAGCTGGAAACACCATATATTTT
CASSVETGIAGNTIYF
>.|.|14|TRBJ2-7|TRBV5-1
TGCGCCAGCAGCTTTATTCGCGGGACCTACGAGCAGTACTTC
CASSFIRGTYEQYF
>.|.|13|TRBJ2-7|TRBV11-3
TGTGCCAGCAGCTTAGGAGGAGACTACGAGCAGTACTTC
CASSLGGDYEQYF
>.|TRBD2|17|TRBJ2-3|TRBV7-6
TGTGCCAGCAGCTTACTGTCAGCGGGAACATTCACAGATACGCAGTATTTT
CASSLLSAGTFTDTQYF
>once|.|16|TRBJ1-2|TRBV7-6
TGTGCCAGCAGCTTAGGCGGGTGGGGAACCAACTATGGCTACACCTTC
CASSLGGWGTNYGYTF
>.|TRBD1|17|TRBJ2-5|TRBV5-8
TGTGCCAGCAGCCCTGGCGTATTGGGACAGGGGGGAGAGACCCAGTACTTC
CASSPGVLGQGGETQYF
>.|TRBD1|14|TRBJ2-2|TRBV10-3
TGTGCCACAGGACAGGGTTCGAGCACCGGGGAGCTGTTTTTT
CATGQGSSTGELFF
>medium-sized|.|13|TRBJ1-2|TRBV2
TGTGCCAGTAAGACAGGAGCTAACTATGGCTACACCTTC
CASKTGANYGYTF
>.|.|15|TRBJ2-5|TRBV18
TGTGCCAGCTCACCGGGCGGTAGGGGGACCGAGACCCAGTACTTC
CASSPGGRGTETQYF
>.|TRBD2|13|TRBJ2-3|TRBV2
TGTGCCAGCAGTGGGACTAGCGGGAGTACGCAGTATTTT
CASSGTSGSTQYF
>once|.|15|TRBJ2-1|TRBV4-3
TGCGCCAGCAGCCAAGAAGGAAGTACCTACAATGAGCAGTTCTTC
CASSQEGSTYNEQFF
>.|TRBD2|11|TRBJ2-5|TRBV7-6
TGTGCCAGCAGCCCGGGGGGGACCCAGTACTTC
CASSPGGTQYF
>.|TRBD1|14|TRBJ1-4|TRBV29-1
TGCAGCGTTGGCAGGGGGATTCCCAATGAAAAACTGTTTTTT
CSVGRGIPNEKLFF
>once|TRBD1|15|TRBJ2-1|TRBV5-4
TGTGCCAGCAGCTTGGGACAGGGGGCTTACAATGAGCAGTTCTTC
CASSLGQGAYNEQFF